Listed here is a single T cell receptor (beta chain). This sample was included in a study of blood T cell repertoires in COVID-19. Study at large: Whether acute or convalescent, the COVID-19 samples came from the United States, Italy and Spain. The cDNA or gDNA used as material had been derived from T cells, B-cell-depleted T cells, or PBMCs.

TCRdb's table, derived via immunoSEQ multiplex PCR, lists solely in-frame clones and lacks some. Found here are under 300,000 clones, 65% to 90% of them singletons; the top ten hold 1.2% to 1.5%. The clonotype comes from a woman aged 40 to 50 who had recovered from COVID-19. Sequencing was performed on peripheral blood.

In DNA form, the CDR3 reads TGTGCCAGCAGCTATTTGGGACAGTGGATCTACGAGCAGTACTTC. Protein: CASSYLGQWIYEQYF. V usage is TRBV7-2 and J usage is TRBJ2-7; TRBD1 agrees at 7 bases. Trimming cost V 4 bases and J 3 bases; bases outside gene matches: 9. The germline gives CDR1 SGHTA, CDR2 FQGNSA. CDR3 size: 15 residues.